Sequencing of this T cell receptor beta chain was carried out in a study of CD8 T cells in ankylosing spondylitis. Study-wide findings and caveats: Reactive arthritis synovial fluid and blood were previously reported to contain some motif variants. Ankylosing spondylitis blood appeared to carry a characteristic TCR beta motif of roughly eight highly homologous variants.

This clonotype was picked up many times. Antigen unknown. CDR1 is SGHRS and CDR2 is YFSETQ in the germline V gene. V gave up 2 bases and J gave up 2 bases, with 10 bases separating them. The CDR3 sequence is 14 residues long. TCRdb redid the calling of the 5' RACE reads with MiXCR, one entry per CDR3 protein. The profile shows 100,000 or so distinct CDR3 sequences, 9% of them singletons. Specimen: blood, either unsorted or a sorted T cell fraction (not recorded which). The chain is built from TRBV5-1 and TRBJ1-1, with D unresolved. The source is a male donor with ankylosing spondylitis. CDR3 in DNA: TGCGCCAGCAGCTTATCCCCCGAAAACACTGAAGCTTTCTTT. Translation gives CASSLSPENTEAFF.